The entry that follows covers one T cell receptor (beta chain) sequence. Its specificity is unknown. This CDR3 is built from 12 residues. Germline V gene data show CDR1 as SQVTM and CDR2 as ANQGSEA. V dropped 6 bases and J dropped 4 bases, with 12 bases sitting between them. Profiled with immunoSEQ multiplex PCR; TCRdb holds only in-frame clones, not every one. This sample has about 240,000 clones; about 83% occur once, and the top ten carry about 2.8%. This specimen comes from a study of cytomegalovirus exposure and HLA in healthy donors. Study-wide points: TCR clusters originating in the first cohort tended to co-occur in the 110 or so validation repertoires, according to a later analysis. TCR sequences were mostly rare, though some public TCRs occurred in many donors.

The donors formed part of the roughly 120-subject validation cohort, distinct from the roughly 630-subject first cohort. V is TRBV29-1 and J is TRBJ1-1; a weak D match, TRBD1 (6 bases). This clonotype was sampled from a man between 18 and 35 years old in good health and CMV-seronegative. The source material was PBMCs. CDR3 in amino acids: CSVATGRTEAFF. CDR3 nucleotides: TGCAGCGTGGCAACAGGGCGCACTGAAGCTTTCTTT.